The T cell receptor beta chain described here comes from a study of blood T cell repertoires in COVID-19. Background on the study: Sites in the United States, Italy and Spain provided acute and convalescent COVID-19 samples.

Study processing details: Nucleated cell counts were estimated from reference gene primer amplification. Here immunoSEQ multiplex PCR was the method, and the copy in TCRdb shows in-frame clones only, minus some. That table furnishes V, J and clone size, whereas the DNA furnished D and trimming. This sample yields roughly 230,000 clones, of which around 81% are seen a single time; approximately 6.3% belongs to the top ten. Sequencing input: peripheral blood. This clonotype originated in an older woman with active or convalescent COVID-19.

The CDR3 nucleotides read TGTGCCAGCTCACCACAAAGGCCTAGCGGGTTCAATGAGCAGTTCTTC. This encodes CASSPQRPSGFNEQFF. The J gene is TRBJ2-1, the V gene TRBV18, with 8 bases that match TRBD2. The V gene's germline CDR1 is KGHSH and CDR2 LQKENI. The CDR3 has 16 residues. Losses at the gene ends were 1 base for V and 6 bases for J; bases not matched to a gene: 8. Looking up the rest from reference TRBV18 and TRBJ2-1 gives the full variable domain: NAGVMQNPRHLVRRRGQEARLRCSPMKGHSHVYWYRQLPEEGLKFMVYLQKENIIDESGMPKERFSAEFPKEGPSILRIQQVVRGDSAAYFCASSPQRPSGFNEQFFGPGTRLTVL.